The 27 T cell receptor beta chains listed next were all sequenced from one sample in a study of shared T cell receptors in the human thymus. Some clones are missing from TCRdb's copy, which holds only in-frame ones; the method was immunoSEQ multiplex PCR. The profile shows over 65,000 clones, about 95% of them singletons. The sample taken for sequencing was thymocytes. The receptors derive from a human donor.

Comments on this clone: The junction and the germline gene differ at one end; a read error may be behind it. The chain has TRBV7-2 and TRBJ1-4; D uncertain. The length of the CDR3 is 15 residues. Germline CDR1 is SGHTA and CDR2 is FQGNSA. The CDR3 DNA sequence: TGTGCCAGCAGCTTTGGTGCAGCGCCTAAAGAAAAACTGTTTTTT. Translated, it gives CASSFGAAPKEKLFF.

CDR3 in amino acids: CASSQTQGGKSGNTIYF. Written as DNA, the CDR3 is TGTGCCAGCAGCCAGACCCAGGGGGGAAAATCTGGAAACACCATATATTTT. This rearrangement joins TRBV14 to TRBJ1-3, with 7 bases aligning to TRBD1. From germline, CDR1 is SGHDN and CDR2 FVKESK. Germline trimming cut 3 bases from V and 1 base from J; bases unmatched to any gene: 9. This CDR3 is 17 amino acids long.

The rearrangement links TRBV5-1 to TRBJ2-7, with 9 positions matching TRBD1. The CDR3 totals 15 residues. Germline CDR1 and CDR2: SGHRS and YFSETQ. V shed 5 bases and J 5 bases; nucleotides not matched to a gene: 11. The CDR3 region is CASRFWDRERHEQYF. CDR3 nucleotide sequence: TGCGCCAGCAGATTTTGGGACAGGGAACGTCACGAGCAGTACTTC.

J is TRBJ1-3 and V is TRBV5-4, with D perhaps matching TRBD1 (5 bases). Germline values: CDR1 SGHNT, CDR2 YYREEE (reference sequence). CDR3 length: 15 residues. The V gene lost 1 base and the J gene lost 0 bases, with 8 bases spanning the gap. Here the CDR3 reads CASSLPGLSGNTIYF. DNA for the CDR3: TGTGCCAGCAGCTTGCCAGGGCTCTCTGGAAACACCATATATTTT.

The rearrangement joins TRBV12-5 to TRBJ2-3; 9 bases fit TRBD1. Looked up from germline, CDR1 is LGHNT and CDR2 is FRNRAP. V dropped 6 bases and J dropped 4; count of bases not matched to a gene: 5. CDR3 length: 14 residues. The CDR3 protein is CASGPTGGADTQYF. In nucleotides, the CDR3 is TGTGCTAGTGGGCCCACAGGGGGCGCAGATACGCAGTATTTT. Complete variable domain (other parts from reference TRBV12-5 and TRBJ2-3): DARVTQTPRHKVTEMGQEVTMRCQPILGHNTVFWYRQTMMQGLELLAYFRNRAPLDDSGMPKDRFSAEMPDATLATLKIQPSEPRDSAVYFCASGPTGGADTQYFGPGTRLTVL.

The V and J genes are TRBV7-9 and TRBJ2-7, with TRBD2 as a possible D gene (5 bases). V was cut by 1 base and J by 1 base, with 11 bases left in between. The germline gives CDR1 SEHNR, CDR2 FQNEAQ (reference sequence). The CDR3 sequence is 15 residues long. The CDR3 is CASSLGVAQSYEQYF. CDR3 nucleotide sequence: TGTGCCAGCAGCTTAGGGGTAGCGCAGTCCTACGAGCAGTACTTC.

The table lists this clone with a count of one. Written as DNA, the CDR3 is TGTGCCAGCAGCTTAGTGCCCCCTCGCGGGGGGCACGAGCAGTACTTC. This codes for CASSLVPPRGGHEQYF. This chain connects TRBV7-2 to TRBJ2-7, with 8 bases fitting TRBD2. The germline V gene encodes CDR1 SGHTA and CDR2 FQGNSA. Losses at the gene ends were 1 base for V and 5 bases for J; bases not matched to a gene: 10. CDR3 size: 16 residues.

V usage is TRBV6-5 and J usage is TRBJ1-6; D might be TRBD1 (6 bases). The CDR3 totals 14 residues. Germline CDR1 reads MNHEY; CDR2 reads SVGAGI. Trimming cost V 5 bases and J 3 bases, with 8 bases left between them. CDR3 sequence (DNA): TGTGCCAGCAGTCGGGACAACTATAATTCACCCCTCCACTTT. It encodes CASSRDNYNSPLHF.

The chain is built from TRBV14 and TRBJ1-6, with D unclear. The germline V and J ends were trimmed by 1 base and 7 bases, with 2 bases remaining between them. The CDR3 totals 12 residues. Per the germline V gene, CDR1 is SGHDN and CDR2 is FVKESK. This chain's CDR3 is CASSQVNSPLHF. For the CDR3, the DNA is TGTGCCAGCAGCCAAGTCAATTCACCCCTCCACTTT.

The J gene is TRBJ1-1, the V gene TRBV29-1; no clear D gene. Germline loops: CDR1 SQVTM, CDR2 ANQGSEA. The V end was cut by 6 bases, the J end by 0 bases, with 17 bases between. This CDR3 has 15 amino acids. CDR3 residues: CSVPIKAALNTEAFF. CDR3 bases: TGCAGCGTCCCAATCAAGGCGGCATTGAACACTGAAGCTTTCTTT. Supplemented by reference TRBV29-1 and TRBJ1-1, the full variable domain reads SAVISQKPSRDICQRGTSLTIQCQVDSQVTMMFWYRQQPGQSLTLIATANQGSEATYESGFVIDKFPISRPNLTFSTLTVSNMSPEDSSIYLCSVPIKAALNTEAFFGQGTRLTVV.

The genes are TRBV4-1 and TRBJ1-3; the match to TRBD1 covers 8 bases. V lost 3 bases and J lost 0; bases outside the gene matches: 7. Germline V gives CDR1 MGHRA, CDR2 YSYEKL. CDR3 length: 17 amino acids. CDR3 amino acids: CASSHGQGRDSGNTIYF. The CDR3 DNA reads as TGCGCCAGCAGCCACGGACAGGGTCGAGACTCTGGAAACACCATATATTTT.

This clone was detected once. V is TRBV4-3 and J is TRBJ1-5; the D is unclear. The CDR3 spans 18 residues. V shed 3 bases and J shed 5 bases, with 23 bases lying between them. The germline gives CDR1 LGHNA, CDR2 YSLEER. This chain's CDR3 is CASSQDVNPGSGYQPQHF. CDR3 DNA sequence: TGCGCCAGCAGCCAGGACGTCAATCCAGGATCGGGTTATCAGCCCCAGCATTTT.

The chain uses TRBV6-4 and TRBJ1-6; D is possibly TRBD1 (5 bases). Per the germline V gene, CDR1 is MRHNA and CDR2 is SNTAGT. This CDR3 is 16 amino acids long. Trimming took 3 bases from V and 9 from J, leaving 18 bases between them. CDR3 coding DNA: TGTGCCAGCAGTGAAGGACACGAAAGGCCCTTTTCACCCCTCCACTTT. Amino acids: CASSEGHERPFSPLHF.

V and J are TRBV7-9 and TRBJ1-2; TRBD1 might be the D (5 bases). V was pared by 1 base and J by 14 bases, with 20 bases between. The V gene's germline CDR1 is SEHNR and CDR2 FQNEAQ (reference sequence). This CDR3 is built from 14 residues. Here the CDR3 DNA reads TGTGCCAGCAGCTTAGTCCGAGGGGAGTTAGTGAGGACCTTC. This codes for CASSLVRGELVRTF. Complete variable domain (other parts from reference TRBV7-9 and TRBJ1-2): DTGVSQNPRHKITKRGQNVTFRCDPISEHNRLYWYRQTLGQGPEFLTYFQNEAQLEKSRLLSDRFSAERPKGSFSTLEIQRTEQGDSAMYLCASSLVRGELVRTFGSGTRLTVV.

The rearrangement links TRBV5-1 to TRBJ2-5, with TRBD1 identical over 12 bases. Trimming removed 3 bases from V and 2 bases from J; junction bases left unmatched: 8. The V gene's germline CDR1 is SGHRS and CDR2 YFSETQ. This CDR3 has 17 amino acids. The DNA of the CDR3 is TGCGCCAGCAGCTCACCGGGACAGGGGGCTCCTCAAGAGACCCAGTACTTC. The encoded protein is CASSSPGQGAPQETQYF.

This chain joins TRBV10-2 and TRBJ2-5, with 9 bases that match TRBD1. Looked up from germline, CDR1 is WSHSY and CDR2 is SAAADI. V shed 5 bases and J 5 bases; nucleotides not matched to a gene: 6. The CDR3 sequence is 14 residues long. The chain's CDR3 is CASSHTGGTETQYF. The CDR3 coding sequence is TGCGCCAGCAGTCATACAGGGGGCACGGAGACCCAGTACTTC.

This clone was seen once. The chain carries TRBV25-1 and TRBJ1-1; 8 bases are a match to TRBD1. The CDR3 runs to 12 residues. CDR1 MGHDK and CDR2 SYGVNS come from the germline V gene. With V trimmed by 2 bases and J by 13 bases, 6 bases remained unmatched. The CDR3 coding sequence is TGTGCCAGCAGTGAAGGTGTCGGACAGGGTTTCTTT. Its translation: CASSEGVGQGFF.

As DNA, the CDR3 is TGTGCCACCAGCAGAGATCTCGGGAGCCATTCACCCCTCCACTTT. Its translation: CATSRDLGSHSPLHF. The chain recombines TRBV15 with TRBJ1-6; D not certain. V shed 0 bases and J shed 8 bases, with 11 bases lying between them. Germline V gives CDR1 LNHNV, CDR2 YYDKDF (reference sequence). The CDR3 covers 15 residues.

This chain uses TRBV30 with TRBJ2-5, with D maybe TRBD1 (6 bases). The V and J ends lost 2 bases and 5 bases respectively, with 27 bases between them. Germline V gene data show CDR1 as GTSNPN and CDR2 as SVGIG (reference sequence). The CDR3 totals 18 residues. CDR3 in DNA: TGTGCCTGGAGTTGGGGGCAGGAGAGGGCGAAGATGAAGGAGACCCAGTACTTC. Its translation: CAWSWGQERAKMKETQYF. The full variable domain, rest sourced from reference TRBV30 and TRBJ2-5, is SQTIHQWPATLVQPVGSPLSLECTVEGTSNPNLYWYRQAAGRGLQLLFYSVGIGQISSEVPQNLSASRPQDRQFILSSKKLLLSDSGFYLCAWSWGQERAKMKETQYFGPGTRLLVL.

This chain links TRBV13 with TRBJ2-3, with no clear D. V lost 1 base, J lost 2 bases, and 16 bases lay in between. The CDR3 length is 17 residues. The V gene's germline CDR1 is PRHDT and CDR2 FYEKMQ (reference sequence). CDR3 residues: CASSLEVVYTFTDTQYF. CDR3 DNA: TGTGCCAGCAGCTTAGAGGTTGTCTATACTTTCACAGATACGCAGTATTTT.

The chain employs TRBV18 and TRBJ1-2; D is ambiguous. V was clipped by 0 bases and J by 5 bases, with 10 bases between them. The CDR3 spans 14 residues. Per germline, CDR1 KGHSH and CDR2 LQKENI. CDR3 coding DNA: TGTGCCAGCTCACCACCGGCGCGGATGTATGGCTACACCTTC. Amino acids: CASSPPARMYGYTF.

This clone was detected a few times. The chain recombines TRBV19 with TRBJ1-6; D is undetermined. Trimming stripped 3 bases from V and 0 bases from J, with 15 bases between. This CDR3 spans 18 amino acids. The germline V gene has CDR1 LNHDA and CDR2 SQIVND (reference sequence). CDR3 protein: CASSITGKSSSYNSPLHF. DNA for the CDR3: TGTGCCAGTAGTATTACGGGAAAATCGAGCTCCTATAATTCACCCCTCCACTTT.

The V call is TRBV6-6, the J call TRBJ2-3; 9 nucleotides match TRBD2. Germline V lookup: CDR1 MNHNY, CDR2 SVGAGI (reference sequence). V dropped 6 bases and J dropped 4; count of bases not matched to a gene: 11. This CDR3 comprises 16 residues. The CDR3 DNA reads TGTGCCAGCAGCTCAGTTAGGCGGGGGGGCGCAGATACGCAGTATTTT. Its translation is CASSSVRRGGADTQYF.

The CDR3 DNA reads as TGTGCCAGCAGTCCCCGACAGGGATCTGGCTACACCTTC. Translation gives CASSPRQGSGYTF. This sequence joins TRBV6-6 and TRBJ1-2, with 7 bases that match TRBD1. The CDR3 totals 13 residues. CDR1 is MNHNY and CDR2 is SVGAGI in the germline V gene (reference sequence). V was clipped by 5 bases and J by 7 bases; unmatched bases: 7.

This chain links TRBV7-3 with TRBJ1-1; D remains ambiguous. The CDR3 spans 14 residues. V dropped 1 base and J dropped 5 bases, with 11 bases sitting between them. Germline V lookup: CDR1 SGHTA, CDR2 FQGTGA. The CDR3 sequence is CASSLIEGGTEAFF. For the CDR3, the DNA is TGTGCCAGCAGCTTAATCGAGGGTGGAACTGAAGCTTTCTTT.

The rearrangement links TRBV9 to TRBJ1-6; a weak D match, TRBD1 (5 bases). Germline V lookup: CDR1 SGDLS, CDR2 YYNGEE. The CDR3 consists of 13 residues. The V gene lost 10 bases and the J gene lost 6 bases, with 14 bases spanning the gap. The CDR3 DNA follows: TGTGCCTCCACGGGACGTCCTAATTCACCCCTCCACTTT. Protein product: CASTGRPNSPLHF. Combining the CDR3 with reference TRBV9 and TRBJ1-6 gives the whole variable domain DSGVTQTPKHLITATGQRVTLRCSPRSGDLSVYWYQQSLDQGLQFLIQYYNGEERAKGNILERFSAQQFPDLHSELNLSSLELGDSALYFCASTGRPNSPLHFGNGTRLTVT.

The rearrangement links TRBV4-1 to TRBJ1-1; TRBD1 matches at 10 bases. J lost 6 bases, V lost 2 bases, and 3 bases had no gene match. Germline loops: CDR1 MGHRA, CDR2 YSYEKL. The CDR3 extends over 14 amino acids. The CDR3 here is CASSQIGTGAEAFF. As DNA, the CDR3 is TGCGCCAGCAGCCAAATTGGGACAGGGGCTGAAGCTTTCTTT.